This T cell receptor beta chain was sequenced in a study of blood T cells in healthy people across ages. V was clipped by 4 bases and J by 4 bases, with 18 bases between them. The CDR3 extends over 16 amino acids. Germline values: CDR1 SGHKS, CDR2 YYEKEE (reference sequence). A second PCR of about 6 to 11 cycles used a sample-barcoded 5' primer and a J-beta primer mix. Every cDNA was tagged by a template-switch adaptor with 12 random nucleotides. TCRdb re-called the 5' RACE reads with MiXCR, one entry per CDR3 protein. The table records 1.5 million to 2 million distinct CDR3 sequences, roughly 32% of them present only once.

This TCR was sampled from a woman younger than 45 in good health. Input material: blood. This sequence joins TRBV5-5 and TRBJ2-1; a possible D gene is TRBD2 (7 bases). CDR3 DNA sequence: TGTGCCAGCAGCCCATGGGGGGGCTGGGAATACAATGAGCAGTTCTTC. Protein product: CASSPWGGWEYNEQFF.